What follows describes a single T cell receptor beta chain. Its specificity is not known. These data belong to a study of OX40 agonist ivuxolimab in advanced cancers. General study points: People who partly responded at 0.1-3.0 mg/kg had some of the least clonal expansion seen.

Drawing of blood for sampling happened at baseline, at cycle 4 day 1, and at cycle 7 day 1. The method was immunoSEQ multiplex PCR; TCRdb's version includes in-frame clones alone and lacks a portion of them. The profile covers about 57,000 clones, with roughly 91% appearing a single time and about 24% taken by the ten largest. The source of this sequence is an adult with an advanced solid tumor such as melanoma, head and neck, liver or kidney cancer. The starting material was CD4+ or CD8+ T cells sorted from blood, obtained in a trial of the OX40 agonist ivuxolimab.

The CDR3 sequence: CASSDYNRGAIRGQPQHF. In DNA form, the CDR3 reads TGTGCCAGCAGTGACTATAACAGGGGAGCGATTCGAGGCCAGCCCCAGCATTTT. The genes are TRBV6-4 and TRBJ1-5; TRBD1 matches 7 bases. J was trimmed by 7 bases and V by 1 base; bases with no gene match: 16. The germline V gene has CDR1 MRHNA and CDR2 SNTAGT. CDR3 length: 18 amino acids.